The 20 T cell receptor beta chains below were found in one sample sequenced in a study of Graves' ophthalmopathy and Graves' hyperthyroidism. RNA served as the template for amplifying TCR beta CDR3 regions. After a first-round RT-PCR with HTBI primers, a second-round multiplex PCR was run. TCRdb reprocessed the multiplex PCR reads via MiXCR and lists one record per CDR3 protein. The profile covers more than 300,000 distinct CDR3 sequences, with 15% to 17% appearing a single time and roughly 7% taken by the ten largest. The sample taken for sequencing was peripheral blood. Source of these receptors: a woman younger than 30 with stable Graves' hyperthyroidism.

This clonotype was detected many times. The chain joins TRBV15 to TRBJ1-2; no definite D call. This CDR3 region has 14 residues. Germline CDR1 LNHNV, CDR2 YYDKDF (reference sequence). With 0 bases removed from V and 8 bases from J, the gap between germline ends came to 13 bases. The CDR3 loop reads CATSRERALGGYTF. Here the CDR3 DNA reads TGTGCCACCAGCAGAGAGAGGGCGTTAGGGGGCTACACCTTC. Drawing the rest from reference TRBV15 and TRBJ1-2, the complete variable domain is DAMVIQNPRYQVTQFGKPVTLSCSQTLNHNVMYWYQQKSSQAPKLLFHYYDKDFNNEADTPDNFQSRRPNTSFCFLDIRSPGLGDTAMYLCATSRERALGGYTFGSGTRLTVV.

This clonotype came up many times. The chain joins TRBV12-3 or TRBV12-4 to TRBJ2-5, with 10 bases aligning to TRBD2. The V gene end was trimmed by 6 bases and the J gene end by 2 bases; junction bases not matched to a gene: 6. The CDR3 loop spans 15 amino acids. The CDR3 sequence: CASRPLAGAQETQYF. In DNA, the CDR3 is TGTGCCAGCAGACCCCTAGCGGGGGCTCAAGAGACCCAGTACTTC.

In this sample, this clonotype turned up many times. The rearrangement links TRBV18 to TRBJ1-6; 9 bases fit TRBD1. The CDR3 is 16 amino acids. After removal of 1 base from V and 7 bases from J, the junction contained 5 bases not matched to a gene. Per germline, CDR1 KGHSH and CDR2 LQKENI. DNA for the CDR3: TGTGCCAGCTCACCACAACGGGACAGGGCCAATTCACCCCTCCACTTT. Protein: CASSPQRDRANSPLHF.

Concerning this clonotype itself: Sequence at one end of the junction differs from germline and may be a read error. J is TRBJ2-5 and V is TRBV9; D is possibly TRBD1 (5 bases). Germline V lookup: CDR1 SGDLS, CDR2 YYNGEE. This CDR3 region has 13 residues. In nucleotides, the CDR3 is TGTGCCAGCAGCTACAGGTACCAAGAGACCAAGTACTTC. Amino acid sequence: CASSYRYQETKYF.

This clonotype was seen more than once but under ten times. V gene TRBV5-6 combines with J gene TRBJ1-1; possibly TRBD1 for D (6 bases). V lost 0 bases, J lost 7 bases, and 10 bases lay in between. Germline CDR1 is SGHDT and CDR2 is YYEEEE. The CDR3 consists of 13 residues. The CDR3 nucleotides read TGTGCCAGCAGCTTGGTAGGGGGAGGTGAAGCTTTCTTT. Translating it yields CASSLVGGGEAFF.

Details on this clonotype: This may stem from a read error, because a much larger clone lies one nucleotide away. The chain has TRBV2 and TRBJ2-5; possibly TRBD1 for D (7 bases). CDR1 is SNHLY, CDR2 FYNNEI, per germline. The CDR3 length is 15 residues. CDR3 nucleotides: TGTGTCAGCAGTGGTGGAGGGGGCATTGAGGAGACCCAGTACTTC. Encoded protein: CVSSGGGGIEETQYF.

The chain carries TRBV10-2 and TRBJ2-5; 8 nucleotides agree with TRBD2. Looked up from germline, CDR1 is WSHSY and CDR2 is SAAADI. The CDR3 extends over 17 amino acids. After removal of 4 bases from V and 1 base from J, the junction contained 11 bases not matched to a gene. The CDR3 nucleotides are TGCGCCAGCAGTGCCCGGGGTAGCGGGGCCGTCCAAGAGACCCAGTACTTC. Its protein is CASSARGSGAVQETQYF.

This clonotype was seen repeatedly, ten times or more. A single base separates this from a much larger clone, so it may be a read error. V gene TRBV12-3 or TRBV12-4 combines with J gene TRBJ2-7; TRBD1 aligns across 9 bases. This CDR3 is built from 14 residues. Unmatched junction bases numbered 6, after V lost 3 bases and J lost 6 bases. As DNA, the CDR3 is TGTGCCAGCAGTTTGAGGACAGGGGACTGCGAGCAGTACTTC. This gives the protein CASSLRTGDCEQYF.

This chain links TRBV3-1 with TRBJ1-6, with D tentatively TRBD1 (5 bases). Germline CDR1 LGHDT, CDR2 YNNKEL (reference sequence). This CDR3 spans 16 amino acids. Trimming cost V 5 bases and J 5 bases, with 16 bases left between them. As DNA, the CDR3 is TGTGCCAGCAGCGTTAGCCGGGGGGTTGATAATTCACCCCTCCACTTT. This gives the protein CASSVSRGVDNSPLHF.

This clonotype was observed at least ten times. V is TRBV15 and J is TRBJ1-3; D is uncertain. The CDR3 covers 15 residues. V dropped 1 base and J dropped 0 bases, with 7 bases sitting between them. Germline V gives CDR1 LNHNV, CDR2 YYDKDF (reference sequence). CDR3 nucleotides: TGTGCCACCAGCAGAGCGAGAGGCTCTGGAAACACCATATATTTT. Its translation is CATSRARGSGNTIYF.

This clonotype was counted ten times or more. J is TRBJ1-1 and V is TRBV9; maybe TRBD1 (6 bases). V dropped 5 bases and J dropped 5 bases, with 16 bases sitting between them. The CDR3 contains 14 residues. Germline V gene data show CDR1 as SGDLS and CDR2 as YYNGEE. CDR3 residues: CASRPQGQGTEAFF. The CDR3 DNA reads as TGTGCCAGCAGACCACAGGGCCAGGGAACTGAAGCTTTCTTT.

V is TRBV18 and J is TRBJ2-7; TRBD1 matches 8 bases. Germline V gives CDR1 KGHSH, CDR2 LQKENI. This CDR3 spans 15 amino acids. J gave up 4 bases and V 6 bases, and 11 bases lay outside the gene matches. The CDR3 spells CASSANPGGKYEQYF. The DNA of the CDR3 is TGTGCCAGCTCTGCTAACCCAGGGGGCAAGTACGAGCAGTACTTC.

This clonotype appeared a few times. V is TRBV6-2 or TRBV6-3 and J is TRBJ2-7, with 9 bases matching TRBD2. Germline values: CDR1 MNHEY, CDR2 SVGEGT. Trimming cost V 0 bases and J 2 bases; bases outside gene matches: 8. The CDR3 has 17 residues. The CDR3 region has the DNA TGTGCCAGCAGTTACTCCCCCCTAAGCGGGGGGACCTACGAGCAGTACTTC. Its protein is CASSYSPLSGGTYEQYF.

This clonotype was recorded at least ten times. V usage is TRBV12-5 and J usage is TRBJ2-7, with 9 bases lining up with TRBD2. J was trimmed by 2 bases and V by 2 bases; bases with no gene match: 7. Germline CDR1 reads LGHNT; CDR2 reads FRNRAP. The CDR3 length is 16 residues. The CDR3 spells CASGLPAGGDTYEQYF. The CDR3 nucleotides read TGTGCTAGTGGTTTGCCGGCGGGGGGGGACACCTACGAGCAGTACTTC.

This clonotype was counted only a few times. V is TRBV11-3 and J is TRBJ2-6; 8 bases agree with TRBD1. The germline CDR1 and CDR2 sequences are SGHNT and YENEEA. After removal of 5 bases from V and 2 bases from J, the junction contained 2 bases not matched to a gene. There are 15 residues in the CDR3. This CDR3 reads CASSTDRAGANVLTF. In DNA form, the CDR3 reads TGTGCCAGCAGCACGGACAGGGCTGGGGCCAACGTCCTGACTTTC.

Comments on this clonotype: The germline gene is not matched at one end of the junction; a read error may be the cause. V and J are TRBV5-6 and TRBJ1-1; unclear D gene. From germline, CDR1 is SGHDT and CDR2 YYEEEE. The CDR3 extends over 13 amino acids. The chain's CDR3 is CASSLGANNEAFF. CDR3 in DNA: TGTGCCAGCAGCTTGGGGGCGAACAATGAAGCTTTCTTT.

This chain joins TRBV5-1 and TRBJ2-5; a weak D match, TRBD2 (7 bases). The CDR3 runs to 15 residues. CDR1 and CDR2 (germline): SGHRS, YFSETQ. Trimming left V 0 bases short and J 2 bases short, with 11 bases between. CDR3 nucleotides: TGCGCCAGCAGCTTGGACGGGGGGCTACAAGAGACCCAGTACTTC. It codes for CASSLDGGLQETQYF.

Note on this clonotype: This may be a read error, as it is one base from a much larger clone. J is TRBJ2-3 and V is TRBV12-3 or TRBV12-4; 9 bases align to TRBD2. The V and J ends lost 5 bases and 0 bases, in that order; junction bases with no gene match: 3. The CDR3 length is 15 residues. In DNA, the CDR3 is TGTGCCAGCAGTATGGGACTAGCAAGCACAGATACGCAGTATTTT. This codes for CASSMGLASTDTQYF.

This clonotype showed up many times. The V and J genes are TRBV5-1 and TRBJ2-7; 8 bases are a match to TRBD2. Germline loops: CDR1 SGHRS, CDR2 YFSETQ. The CDR3 is made up of 15 amino acids. Trimming removed 2 bases from V and 0 bases from J; junction bases left unmatched: 4. The CDR3 here is CASSFRRGVSYEQYF. DNA for the CDR3: TGCGCCAGCAGCTTTCGGCGGGGGGTCTCCTACGAGCAGTACTTC.

This clonotype was seen ten or more times. The chain recombines TRBV6-5 with TRBJ1-1, with a tentative D call TRBD1 (6 bases). Germline-derived CDR1 and CDR2 are MNHEY and SVGAGI. V lost 6 bases to trimming and J lost 6 bases, with 14 bases between them. The CDR3 contains 13 residues. The CDR3 sequence: CASSLLEGAEAFF. DNA for the CDR3: TGTGCCAGCAGCCTACTTGAGGGGGCTGAAGCTTTCTTT.